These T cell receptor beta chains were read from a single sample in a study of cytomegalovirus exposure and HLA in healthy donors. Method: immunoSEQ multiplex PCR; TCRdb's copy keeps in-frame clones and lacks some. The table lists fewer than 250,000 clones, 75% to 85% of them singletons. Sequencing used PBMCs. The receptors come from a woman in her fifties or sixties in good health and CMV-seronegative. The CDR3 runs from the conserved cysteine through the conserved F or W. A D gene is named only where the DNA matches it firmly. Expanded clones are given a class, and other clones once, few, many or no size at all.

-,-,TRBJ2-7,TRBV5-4,CASKGQGGYEQYF,TGTGCCAGCAAAGGGCAGGGAGGCTACGAGCAGTACTTC
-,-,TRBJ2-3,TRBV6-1,CASSVLADGADTQYF,TGTGCCAGCAGTGTGCTAGCAGACGGTGCAGATACGCAGTATTTT
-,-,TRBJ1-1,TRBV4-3,CASSQIRGGGVNTEAFF,TGCGCCAGCAGCCAAATAAGAGGGGGGGGCGTGAACACTGAAGCTTTCTTT
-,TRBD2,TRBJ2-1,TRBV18,CASSPRDIRTSGTYEQFF,TGTGCCAGCTCACCCAGGGATATACGGACTAGCGGGACCTATGAGCAGTTCTTC
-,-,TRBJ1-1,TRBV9,CASGLGGATEAFF,TGTGCCAGCGGGTTGGGGGGGGCCACTGAAGCTTTCTTT
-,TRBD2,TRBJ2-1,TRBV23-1,CASHKGLGLDVSGEQFF,TGCGCCAGCCACAAGGGGCTGGGACTAGACGTGTCGGGCGAGCAGTTCTTC
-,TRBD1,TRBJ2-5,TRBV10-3,CAIRTGGGQTQYF,TGTGCCATCAGGACAGGGGGAGGACAGACCCAGTACTTC
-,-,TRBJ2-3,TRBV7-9,CASSSARQRSTDTQYF,TGTGCCAGCAGCTCCGCCAGACAGAGGAGCACAGATACGCAGTATTTT
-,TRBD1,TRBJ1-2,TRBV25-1,CASSQTGGGSDGYTF,TGTGCCAGCAGCCAAACAGGGGGCGGATCGGATGGCTACACCTTC
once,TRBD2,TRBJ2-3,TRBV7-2,CASSLGRAGGVGTDTQYF,TGTGCCAGCAGCTTAGGACGAGCGGGAGGAGTGGGCACAGATACGCAGTATTTT
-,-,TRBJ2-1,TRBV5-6,CASSSDGTSNGYNEQFF,TGTGCCAGCAGCTCCGATGGGACTTCGAACGGGTACAATGAGCAGTTCTTC
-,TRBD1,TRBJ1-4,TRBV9,CASSDPRTGRDEKLFF,TGTGCCAGCAGCGACCCCCGGACAGGGAGAGATGAAAAACTGTTTTTT
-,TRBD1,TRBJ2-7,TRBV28,CASSLRDRDIYEQYF,TGTGCCAGCAGTTTACGGGACAGGGATATCTACGAGCAGTACTTC
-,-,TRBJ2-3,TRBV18,CASSPNGIPSTDTQYF,TGTGCCAGCTCACCTAACGGGATTCCTAGCACAGATACGCAGTATTTT